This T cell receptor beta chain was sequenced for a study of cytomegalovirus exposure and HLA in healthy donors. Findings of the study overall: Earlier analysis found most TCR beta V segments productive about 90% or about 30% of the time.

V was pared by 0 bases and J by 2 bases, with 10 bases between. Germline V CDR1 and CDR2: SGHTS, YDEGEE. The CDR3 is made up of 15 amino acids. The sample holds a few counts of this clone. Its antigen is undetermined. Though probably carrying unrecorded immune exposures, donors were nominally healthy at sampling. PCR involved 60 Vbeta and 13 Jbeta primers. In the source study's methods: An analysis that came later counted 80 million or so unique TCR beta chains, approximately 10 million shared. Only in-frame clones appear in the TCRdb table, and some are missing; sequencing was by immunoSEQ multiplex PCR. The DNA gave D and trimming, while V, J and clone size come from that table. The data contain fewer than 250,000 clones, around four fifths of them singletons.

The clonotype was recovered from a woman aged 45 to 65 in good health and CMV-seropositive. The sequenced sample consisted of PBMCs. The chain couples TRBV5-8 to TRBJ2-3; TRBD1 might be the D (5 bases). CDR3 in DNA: TGTGCCAGCAGCTTGGTAGGCAGGGTCACAGATACGCAGTATTTT. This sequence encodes CASSLVGRVTDTQYF.